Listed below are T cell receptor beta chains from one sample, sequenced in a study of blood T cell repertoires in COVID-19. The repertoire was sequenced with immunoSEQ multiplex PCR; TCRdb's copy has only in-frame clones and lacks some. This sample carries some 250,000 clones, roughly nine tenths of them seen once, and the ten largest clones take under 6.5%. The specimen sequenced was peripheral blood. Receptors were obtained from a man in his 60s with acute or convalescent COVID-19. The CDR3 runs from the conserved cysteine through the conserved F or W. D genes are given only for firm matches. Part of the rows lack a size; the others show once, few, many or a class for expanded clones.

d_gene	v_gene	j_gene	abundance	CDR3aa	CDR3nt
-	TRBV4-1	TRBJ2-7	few	CASSEGQFYEQYF	TGCGCCAGCAGCGAAGGACAGTTCTACGAGCAGTACTTC
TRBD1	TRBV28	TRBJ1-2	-	CAIQGALNYGYTF	TGTGCCATACAGGGGGCCTTGAACTATGGCTACACCTTC
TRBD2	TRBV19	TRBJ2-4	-	CASSSGLARAKNIQYF	TGTGCCAGTAGTTCCGGACTAGCCAGGGCCAAAAACATTCAGTACTTC
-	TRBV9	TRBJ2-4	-	CASSVEAGWNIQYF	TGTGCCAGCAGCGTAGAGGCGGGATGGAACATTCAGTACTTC
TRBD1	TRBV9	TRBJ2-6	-	CASSGSTGVSSGANVLTF	TGTGCCAGCAGCGGGTCGACAGGGGTTAGCTCTGGGGCCAACGTCCTGACTTTC
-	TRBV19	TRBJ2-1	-	CASSTGSGDEQFF	TGTGCCAGTAGTACAGGGTCAGGGGATGAGCAGTTCTTC
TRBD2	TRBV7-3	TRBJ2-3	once	CASSATSGIPDTQYF	TGTGCCAGCAGCGCGACTAGCGGGATACCAGATACGCAGTATTTT
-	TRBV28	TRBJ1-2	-	CASKQGTLGYTF	TGTGCCAGTAAACAGGGTACCCTCGGCTACACCTTC
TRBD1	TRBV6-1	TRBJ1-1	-	CASRGTGELETEAFF	TGTGCCAGCAGGGGGACAGGGGAACTGGAGACTGAAGCTTTCTTT
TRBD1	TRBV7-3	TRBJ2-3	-	CASSTGAASTDTQYF	TGTGCCAGCAGCACAGGGGCTGCTAGCACAGATACGCAGTATTTT
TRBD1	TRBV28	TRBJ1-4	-	CASGLQGAVGKLFF	TGTGCCAGCGGCCTCCAGGGGGCGGTAGGAAAACTGTTTTTT
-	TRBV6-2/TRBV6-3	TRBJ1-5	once	CASSYSFRGEGKPQHF	TGTGCCAGCAGTTACTCGTTCAGGGGCGAAGGCAAGCCCCAGCATTTT
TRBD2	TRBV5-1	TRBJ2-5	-	CASSSVGLAQETQYF	TGCGCCAGCAGCTCGGTAGGACTAGCGCAAGAGACCCAGTACTTC
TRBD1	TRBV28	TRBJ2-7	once	CASSGDRGEAYEQYF	TGTGCCAGCAGTGGCGACAGGGGAGAAGCCTACGAGCAGTACTTC
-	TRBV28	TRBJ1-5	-	CASSPTGNNQPQHF	TGTGCCAGCAGTCCGACAGGTAACAATCAGCCCCAGCATTTT
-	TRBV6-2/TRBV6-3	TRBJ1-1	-	CASSYTGNTEAFF	TGTGCCAGCAGTTACACGGGGAACACTGAAGCTTTCTTT
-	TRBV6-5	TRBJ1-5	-	CASRPGQNQPQHF	TGTGCCAGCCGGCCAGGTCAGAATCAGCCCCAGCATTTT
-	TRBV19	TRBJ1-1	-	CASISLAARGEAFF	TGTGCCAGTATCAGTTTGGCCGCCCGCGGTGAAGCTTTCTTT
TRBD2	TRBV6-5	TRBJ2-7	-	CASSYSTSGSFEYF	TGTGCCAGCAGTTACTCTACTAGCGGGAGTTTCGAGTACTTC
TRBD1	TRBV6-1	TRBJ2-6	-	CASSAGQGSAGANVLTF	TGTGCCAGCAGTGCGGGACAGGGAAGCGCTGGGGCCAACGTCCTGACTTTC
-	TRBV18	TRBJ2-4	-	CASSPGPLTIQYF	TGTGCCAGCTCACCGGGCCCCCTAACCATTCAGTACTTC
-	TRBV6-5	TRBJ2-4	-	CASRAASGLNNIQYF	TGTGCCAGCAGGGCCGCCTCCGGGTTAAATAACATTCAGTACTTC
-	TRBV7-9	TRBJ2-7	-	CASSPQALPPYEQYF	TGTGCCAGCAGCCCCCAAGCGCTACCACCCTACGAGCAGTACTTC